This T cell receptor (beta chain) was sequenced in a study of somatic mutations in cytotoxic T cells in rheumatoid arthritis. Study information: It was right after diagnosis, before any treatment, that patient blood (about 30 ml EDTA) was drawn.

The study pulled out CD4+ and CD8+ cells with positive magnetic bead selection and then checked their purity by flow cytometry. V was shortened by 5 bases and J by 4 bases, with 20 bases between the two germline ends. This CDR3 is built from 17 residues. The germline CDR1 and CDR2 sequences are SGHVS and FNYEAQ. Authors' data handling: Among patient CD8+ clones larger than 1%, matches to published virus-specific TCRB sequences were rare. Data came from immunoSEQ multiplex PCR; TCRdb stores just in-frame clones and leaves some out. V, J and clone size derive from that table, while D and trimming were established from the DNA sequence. The table has approximately 30,000 clones, around 83% seen once; the top ten hold 8% to 9%.

The rearrangement uses TRBV7-6 and TRBJ1-4; D is unclear. This TCR was recovered from an adult with rheumatoid arthritis. Sequences were obtained from CD8+ T cells sorted from blood. In DNA, the CDR3 is TGTGCCAGCAGCCCTCGGGCGCCTCTGCGGAATAATGAAAAACTGTTTTTT. It is translated as CASSPRAPLRNNEKLFF.